This T cell receptor (beta chain) stems from a study of blood T cell repertoires in COVID-19. Profiled with immunoSEQ multiplex PCR; TCRdb holds only in-frame clones, not every one. The top ten clones hold 2% to 2.5% of a sample with around 240,000 clones, 86% of them seen once. The CDR3 sequence is 16 residues long. In germline, CDR1 is KGHSH, CDR2 LQKENI. V gave up 4 bases and J gave up 0 bases, with 13 bases separating them. This clonotype was sampled from a woman aged 45 to 65 who had recovered from COVID-19. V gene TRBV18 combines with J gene TRBJ1-3; D is unresolved. The sequencing input was PBMCs or T cells enriched from blood (not recorded which). The CDR3 protein is CASSLTSDNSGNTIYF. The CDR3 coding sequence is TGTGCCAGCTCACTTACTTCAGACAACTCTGGAAACACCATATATTTT. Variable domain in full (rest from reference TRBV18 and TRBJ1-3): NAGVMQNPRHLVRRRGQEARLRCSPMKGHSHVYWYRQLPEEGLKFMVYLQKENIIDESGMPKERFSAEFPKEGPSILRIQQVVRGDSAAYFCASSLTSDNSGNTIYFGEGSWLTVV.